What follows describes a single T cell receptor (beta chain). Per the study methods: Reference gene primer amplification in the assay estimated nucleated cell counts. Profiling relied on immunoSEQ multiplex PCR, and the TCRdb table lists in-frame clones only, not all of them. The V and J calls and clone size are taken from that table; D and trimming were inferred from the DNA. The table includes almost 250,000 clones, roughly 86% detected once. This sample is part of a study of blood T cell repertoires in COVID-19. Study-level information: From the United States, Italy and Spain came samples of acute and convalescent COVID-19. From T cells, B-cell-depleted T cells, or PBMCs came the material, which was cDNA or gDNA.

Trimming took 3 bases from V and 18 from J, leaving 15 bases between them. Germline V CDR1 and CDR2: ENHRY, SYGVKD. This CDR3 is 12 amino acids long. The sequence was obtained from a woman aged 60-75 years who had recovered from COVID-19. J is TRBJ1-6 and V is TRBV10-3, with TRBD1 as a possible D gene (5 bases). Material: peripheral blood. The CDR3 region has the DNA TGTGCCATCAGTGACCAGGGCCGTAAAGCCCACTTT. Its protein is CAISDQGRKAHF.